A single T cell receptor beta chain is shown here with its context. It has no known antigen specificity. Within one base of it there is no much larger clone, and no base qualities were kept. These data belong to a study of blood T cell repertoires in COVID-19 (dated by TCRdb to about 2020). General notes on the study: The collaborator samples originated in the United States, Italy and Spain and spanned the acute and convalescent phases of COVID-19. The prospective study material was composed of cDNA or gDNA derived from T cells, B-cell-depleted T cells, or PBMCs. Subjects who had been exposed to COVID-19, were actively infected with it, or had recovered from it provided the deeply sampled blood TCRbeta repertoires that made up the dataset. The repertoires were made available in a free public database intended to serve as a resource for research on the immune response to SARS-CoV-2. The samples were drawn from two sources: the first 160 participants of the ongoing ImmuneRACE study, and over 1,000 subjects contributed by 6 global collaborators. Sample metadata almost always included a de-identified subject ID, COVID-19 status, age in years and sex. Where available, HLA class I and class II types were obtained from metadata supplied by the sample provider rather than from assay-based typing.

The study at large found these results: The amount of clinical and demographic metadata varied by source and participant and was provided uncurated.

Samples from volunteer blood donors who had recovered from COVID-19 were contributed by a second Seattle source. Each collaborating institution followed its own protocols to collect whole blood in K2EDTA tubes. For TCRbeta analysis, collaborator samples were shipped as frozen whole blood, as isolated PBMCs, or as DNA extracted from either sample type. The CDR3 has 14 amino acids, counting the end cysteine and phenylalanine. CDR3 DNA is the only sequence kept; it has 42 bases, read in frame from the first base. The junction carries 16 bases between V and J, which are trimmed by 5 bases and 6 bases respectively. CDR1 is given as SEHNR and CDR2 as FQNEAQ, both from the germline V gene (reference sequence). TCRbeta CDR3 regions were amplified from genomic DNA by means of the immunoSEQ Assay, a bias-controlled multiplex PCR. The authors processed their data as follows. Within the assay, amplification of reference gene primers was used to estimate how many nucleated cells each sample contained. To quantify the absolute abundance of each unique TCRbeta CDR3 rearrangement, sequence reads were collapsed and filtered. For each sample, productive Simpson clonality was calculated as the square root of Simpson's diversity index over productive rearrangements. The clones in this table, taken by TCRdb from immuneACCESS, are in-frame only. Not every clone is retained; where verified, under half of the shortfall comes from an unresolved V gene, and the cause of the rest is unknown. V and J calls and clone size are those listed in that table; D and trimming were worked out from the DNA. Recorded for this sample are about 260,000 clones; 80% to 90% of them occurred a single time. The ten biggest clones cover about 1.6% of the sample.

The rearrangement joined TRBV7-9 to TRBJ1-1, with the D gene call left open. The TCR comes from a middle-aged woman who had recovered from COVID-19. The specimen sequenced was peripheral blood. The CDR3 here reads CASSKGGGRAEAFF. The base sequence is TGTGCCAGCAGCAAAGGTGGCGGGAGGGCTGAAGCTTTCTTT.